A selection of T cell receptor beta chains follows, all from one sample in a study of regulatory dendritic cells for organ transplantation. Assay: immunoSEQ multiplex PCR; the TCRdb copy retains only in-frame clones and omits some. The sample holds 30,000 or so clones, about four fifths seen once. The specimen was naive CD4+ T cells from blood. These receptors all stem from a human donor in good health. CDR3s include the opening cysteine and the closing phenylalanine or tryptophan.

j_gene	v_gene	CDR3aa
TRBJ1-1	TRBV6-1	CASSVGGNTEAFF
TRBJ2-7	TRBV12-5	CAMMDSRSYEQYF
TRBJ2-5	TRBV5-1	CASSRIGQETQYF
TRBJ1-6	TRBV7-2	CASSLAPGGANSPLHF
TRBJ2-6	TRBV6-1	CASSEALTGFPGANVLTF
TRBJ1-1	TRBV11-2	CASSFSQGGFYEAFF
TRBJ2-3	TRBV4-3	CASSPVAGAADTQYF
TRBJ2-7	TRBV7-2	CASSLVGTASYEQYF
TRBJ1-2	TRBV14	CASSLRGWEGYGYTF
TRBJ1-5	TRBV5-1	CASSLSGGQPQHF
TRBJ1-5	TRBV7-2	CASSLDRGNQPQHF
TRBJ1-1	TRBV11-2	CASSPGQGNTEAFF
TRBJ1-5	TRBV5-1	CASSLRGGDQPQHF
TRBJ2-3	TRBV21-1	CASSKGGASGITDTQYF
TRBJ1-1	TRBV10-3	CAISESGSMNTEAFF
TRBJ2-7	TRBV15	CATSREGLSSYEQYF
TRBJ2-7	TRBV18	CASSPGERVNYEQYF
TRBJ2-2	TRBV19	CASSPPTGFKDTGELFF
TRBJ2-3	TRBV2	CASRGLANPADTQYF
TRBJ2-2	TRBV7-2	CASRGQGNTGELFF
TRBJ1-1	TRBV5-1	CASSLEENTEAFF
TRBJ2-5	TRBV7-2	CASSFRAGDRVSETQYF
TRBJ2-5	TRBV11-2	CASSSVRVETQYF
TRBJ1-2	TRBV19	CASSKNSQGSGHTF
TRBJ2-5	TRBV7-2	CASSLPSGGVETQYF
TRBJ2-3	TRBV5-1	CASSLNARADTQYF
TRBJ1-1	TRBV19	CASSITGPGGTEAFF
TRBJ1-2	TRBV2	CASGPGLDYGYTF
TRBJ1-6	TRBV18	CASSPPGTGGDSPLHF
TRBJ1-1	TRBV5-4	CASSPGQGNTEAFF
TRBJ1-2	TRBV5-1	CASSSGTGGAVGYTF
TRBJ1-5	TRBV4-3	CASSQDSGGMPQHF
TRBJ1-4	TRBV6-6	CASSYPRNNEKLFF
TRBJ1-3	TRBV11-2	CASSLALQRGNTIYF
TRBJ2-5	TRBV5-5	CASSLAVAGGQETQYF
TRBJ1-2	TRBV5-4	CASSEGASVYGYTF
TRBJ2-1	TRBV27	CASSSTSGPYNEQFF
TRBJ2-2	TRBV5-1	CASSLEGTPLASAGELFF
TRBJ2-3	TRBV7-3	CASSPTSGGSTDTQYF
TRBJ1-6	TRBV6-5	CASSYRPDREFSPLHF
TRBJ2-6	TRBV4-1	CASSPPGRGGANVLTF
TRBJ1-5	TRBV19	CASSMLRDQPQHF
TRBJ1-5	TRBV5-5	CASSPGPGDNQPQHF
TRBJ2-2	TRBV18	CASSPLKTGDTGELFF
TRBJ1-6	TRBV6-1	CASRTGLNSPLHF
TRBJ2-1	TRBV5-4	CASSPPGVAGFNEQFF
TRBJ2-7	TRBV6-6	CASSSGGSYEQYF
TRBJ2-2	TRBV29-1	CSVRPGQGAVTGELFF
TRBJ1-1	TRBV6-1	CASSLQAGGTTEAFF
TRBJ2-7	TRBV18	CASSRGKREGAYEQYF
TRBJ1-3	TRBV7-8	CASSVTESGNTIYF
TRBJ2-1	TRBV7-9	CASSFRIAGSNEQFF
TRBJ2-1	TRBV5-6	CASSPGQGYNEQFF
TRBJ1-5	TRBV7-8	CASSLGGALRNQPQHF
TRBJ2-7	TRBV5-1	CASSLILAGDYEQYF